This note documents a single T cell receptor beta chain sequence. Its antigen is not known. From germline, CDR1 is SGHRS and CDR2 YFSETQ. The trim removed 1 base at V and 3 bases at J, leaving 10 bases unmatched. CDR3 size: 20 residues. Primers: 60 Vbeta forward and 13 Jbeta reverse. The table came from immunoSEQ multiplex PCR; TCRdb's copy has only in-frame clones and leaves some out. The sample includes 100,000 to 150,000 clones, about 11% seen only once; the top ten take approximately 4.5%. The source of the sample is a study of cytomegalovirus exposure and HLA in healthy donors. About the research overall: HLA-typed donors contributed some 77 million unique TCRs, which were held in an early data release.

General study results and limits: Both high specificity and high sensitivity reportedly marked the classifier's diagnosis of cytomegalovirus status. In most subjects, TCR beta sequences reportedly gave accurate predictions of HLA-A and HLA-B alleles. A later analysis linked a missense DCLRE1C variant to TCR beta V- and J-gene trimming.

This clonotype was obtained from a woman aged 18 to 35 in good health and CMV-seropositive. V is TRBV5-1 and J is TRBJ2-1, with 16 bases aligning to TRBD2. The sequenced material came from PBMCs. CDR3 nucleotides: TGCGCCAGCAGCTTGTTGGTGGGACTAGCGGGAGGGGGAGGCTACAATGAGCAGTTCTTC. It specifies CASSLLVGLAGGGGYNEQFF. Together with reference TRBV5-1 and TRBJ2-1, the CDR3 gives the full variable domain: KAGVTQTPRYLIKTRGQQVTLSCSPISGHRSVSWYQQTPGQGLQFLFEYFSETQRNKGNFPGRFSGRQFSNSRSEMNVSTLELGDSALYLCASSLLVGLAGGGGYNEQFFGPGTRLTVL.